The T cell receptor beta chain under discussion was sequenced for a study of PD-1 blockade in mismatch repair-deficient tumors. Across the whole study: All were previously treated, progressing patients with about 11 mismatch repair-deficient cancer types.

Mismatch repair deficiency was confirmed in all patients, by PCR or immunohistochemistry. The CDR3 consists of 15 residues. Germline V gene sequence: CDR1 MDHEN, CDR2 SYDVKM. The junction had 8 bases not matched to a gene; V was cut back by 8 bases and J by 1 base. The protocol was immunoSEQ multiplex PCR, while the TCRdb copy is restricted to in-frame clones and leaves out a portion. Found here are about 130,000 clones, 85% to 90% of them singletons; the top ten hold roughly 10%. General study results and limits: Rapid post-treatment expansion, then contraction, generally preceding radiologic response, marked tumor-resident clones.

This clone is a singleton in its sample. Antigen: not known. This material consisted of peripheral blood, taken approximately 70 weeks after starting pembrolizumab. The V gene is TRBV28, the J gene TRBJ2-5; 9 bases line up with TRBD2. The source is an adult with mismatch repair-deficient cancer. The CDR3 protein is CASSEAGGRQETQYF. The CDR3 bases are TGTGCCAGCTCTGAGGCGGGAGGGCGCCAAGAGACCCAGTACTTC.